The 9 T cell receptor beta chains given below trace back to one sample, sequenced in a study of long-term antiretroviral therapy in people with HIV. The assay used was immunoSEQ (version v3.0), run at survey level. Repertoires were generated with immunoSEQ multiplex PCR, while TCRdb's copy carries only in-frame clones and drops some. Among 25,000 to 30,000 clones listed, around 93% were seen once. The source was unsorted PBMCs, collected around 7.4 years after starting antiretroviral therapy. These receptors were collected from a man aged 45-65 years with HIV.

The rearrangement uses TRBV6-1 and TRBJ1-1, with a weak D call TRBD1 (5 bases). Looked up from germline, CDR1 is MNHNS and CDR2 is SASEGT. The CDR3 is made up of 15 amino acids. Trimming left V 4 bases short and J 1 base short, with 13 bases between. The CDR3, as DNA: TGTGCCAGCAGTGGGGGGACGGCGGAGAACACTGAAGCTTTCTTT. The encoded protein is CASSGGTAENTEAFF.

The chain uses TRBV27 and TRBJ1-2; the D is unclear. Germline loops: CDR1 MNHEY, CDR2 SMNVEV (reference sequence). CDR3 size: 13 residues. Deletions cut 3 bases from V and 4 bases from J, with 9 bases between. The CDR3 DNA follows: TGTGCCAGCAGTTTTGCCGGTACCTATGGCTACACCTTC. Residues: CASSFAGTYGYTF.

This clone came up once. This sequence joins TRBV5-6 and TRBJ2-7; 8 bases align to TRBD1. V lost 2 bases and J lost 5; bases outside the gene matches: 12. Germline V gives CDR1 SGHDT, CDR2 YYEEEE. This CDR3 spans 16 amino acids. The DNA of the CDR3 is TGTGCCAGCAGCTTCCCACCAGGGGGCGTAAAGGACGAGCAGTACTTC. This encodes CASSFPPGGVKDEQYF.

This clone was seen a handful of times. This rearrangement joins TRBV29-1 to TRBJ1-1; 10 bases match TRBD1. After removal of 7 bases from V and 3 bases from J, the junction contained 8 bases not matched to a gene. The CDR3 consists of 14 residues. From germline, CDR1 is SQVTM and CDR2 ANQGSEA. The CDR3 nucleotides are TGCAGCGCCATGACAGGGGGCCTTTACACTGAAGCTTTCTTT. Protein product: CSAMTGGLYTEAFF.

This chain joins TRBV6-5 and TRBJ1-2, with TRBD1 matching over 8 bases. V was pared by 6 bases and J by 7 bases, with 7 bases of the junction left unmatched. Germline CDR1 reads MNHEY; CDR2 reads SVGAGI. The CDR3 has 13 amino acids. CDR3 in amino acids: CASSGTGDRGYTF. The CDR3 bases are TGTGCCAGCAGCGGGACAGGCGATCGTGGCTACACCTTC.

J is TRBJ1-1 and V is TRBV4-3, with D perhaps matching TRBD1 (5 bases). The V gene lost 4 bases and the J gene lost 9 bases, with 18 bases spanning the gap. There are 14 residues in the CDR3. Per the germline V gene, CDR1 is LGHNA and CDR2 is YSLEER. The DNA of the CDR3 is TGCGCCAGCAGCCCGGGGGGATCAGAATCCCAAGCTTTCTTT. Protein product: CASSPGGSESQAFF.

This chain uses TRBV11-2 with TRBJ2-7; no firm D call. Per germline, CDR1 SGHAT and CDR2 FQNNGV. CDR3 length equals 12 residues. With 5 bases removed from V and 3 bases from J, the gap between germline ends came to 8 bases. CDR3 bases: TGTGCCAGCAGCCCGGAGAGCTACGAGCAGTACTTC. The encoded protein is CASSPESYEQYF.

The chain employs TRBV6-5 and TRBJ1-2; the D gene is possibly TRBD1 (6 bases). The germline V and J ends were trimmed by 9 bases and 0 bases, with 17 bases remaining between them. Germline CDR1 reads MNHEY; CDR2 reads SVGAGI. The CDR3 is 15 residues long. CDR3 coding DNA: TGTGCCAGTACCCAATCGGGACAAGCTAACTATGGCTACACCTTC. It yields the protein CASTQSGQANYGYTF.

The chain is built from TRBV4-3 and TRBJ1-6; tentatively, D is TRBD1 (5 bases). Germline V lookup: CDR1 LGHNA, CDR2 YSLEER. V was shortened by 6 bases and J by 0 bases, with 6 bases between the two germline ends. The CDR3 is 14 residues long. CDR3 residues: CASSQGSYNSPLHF. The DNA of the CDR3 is TGCGCCAGCAGTCAGGGCTCCTATAATTCACCCCTCCACTTT.